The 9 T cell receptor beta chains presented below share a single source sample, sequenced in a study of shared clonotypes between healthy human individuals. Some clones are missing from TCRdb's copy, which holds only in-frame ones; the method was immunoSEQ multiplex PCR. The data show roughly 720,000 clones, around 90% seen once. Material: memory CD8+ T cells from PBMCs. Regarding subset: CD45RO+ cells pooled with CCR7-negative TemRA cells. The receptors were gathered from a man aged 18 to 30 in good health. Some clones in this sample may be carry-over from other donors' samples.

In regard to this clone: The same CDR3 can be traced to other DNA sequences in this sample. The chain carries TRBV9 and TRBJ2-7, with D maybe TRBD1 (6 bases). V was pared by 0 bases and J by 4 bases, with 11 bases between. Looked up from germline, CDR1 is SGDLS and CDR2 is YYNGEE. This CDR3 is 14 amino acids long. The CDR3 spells CASSVGGRAYEQYF. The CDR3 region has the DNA TGTGCCAGCAGCGTAGGGGGGCGGGCGTACGAGCAGTACTTC.

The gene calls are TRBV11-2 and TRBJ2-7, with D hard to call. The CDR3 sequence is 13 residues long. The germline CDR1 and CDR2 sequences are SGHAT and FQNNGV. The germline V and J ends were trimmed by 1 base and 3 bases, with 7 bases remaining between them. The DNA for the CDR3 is TGTGCCAGCAGCTTAGGATTCGTCTACGAGCAGTACTTC. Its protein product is CASSLGFVYEQYF.

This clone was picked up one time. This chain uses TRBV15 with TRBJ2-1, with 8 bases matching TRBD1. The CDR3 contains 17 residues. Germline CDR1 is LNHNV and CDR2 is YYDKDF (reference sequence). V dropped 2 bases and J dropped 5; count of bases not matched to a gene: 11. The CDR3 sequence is CATSRRTGGLTDNEQFF. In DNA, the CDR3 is TGTGCCACCAGCAGACGAACAGGGGGTCTCACTGACAATGAGCAGTTCTTC.

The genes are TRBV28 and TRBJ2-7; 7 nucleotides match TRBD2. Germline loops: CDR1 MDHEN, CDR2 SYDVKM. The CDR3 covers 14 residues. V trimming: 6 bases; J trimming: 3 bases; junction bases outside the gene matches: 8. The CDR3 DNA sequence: TGTGCCAGCAGGCTGCCCGGGACTAACTACGAGCAGTACTTC. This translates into CASRLPGTNYEQYF.

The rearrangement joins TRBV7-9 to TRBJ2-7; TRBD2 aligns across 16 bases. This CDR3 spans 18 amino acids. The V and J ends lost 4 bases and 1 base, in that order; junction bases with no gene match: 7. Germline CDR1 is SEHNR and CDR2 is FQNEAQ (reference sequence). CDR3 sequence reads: CASSSGLAGGLASYEQYF. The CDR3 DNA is TGTGCCAGCAGCTCGGGACTAGCGGGAGGGCTAGCGTCCTACGAGCAGTACTTC.

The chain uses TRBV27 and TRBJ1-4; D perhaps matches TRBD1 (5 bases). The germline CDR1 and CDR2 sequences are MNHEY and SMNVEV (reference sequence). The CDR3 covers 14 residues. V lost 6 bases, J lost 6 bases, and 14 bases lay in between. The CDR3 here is CASSQGVADEKLFF. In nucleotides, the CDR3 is TGTGCCAGCAGCCAAGGGGTGGCGGATGAAAAACTGTTTTTT.

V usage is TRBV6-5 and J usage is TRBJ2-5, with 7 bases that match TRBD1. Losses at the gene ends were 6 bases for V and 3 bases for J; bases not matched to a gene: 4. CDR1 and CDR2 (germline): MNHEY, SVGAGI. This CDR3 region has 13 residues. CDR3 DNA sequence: TGTGCCAGCAGCGACAGGGAAGAAGAGACCCAGTACTTC. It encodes CASSDREEETQYF.

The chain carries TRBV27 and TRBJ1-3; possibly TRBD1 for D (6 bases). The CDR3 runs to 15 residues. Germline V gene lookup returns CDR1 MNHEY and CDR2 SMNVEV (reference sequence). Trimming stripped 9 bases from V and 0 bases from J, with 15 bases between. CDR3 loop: CASSIDRSSGNTIYF. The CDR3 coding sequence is TGTGCCAGTTCGATAGACAGGAGCTCTGGAAACACCATATATTTT.

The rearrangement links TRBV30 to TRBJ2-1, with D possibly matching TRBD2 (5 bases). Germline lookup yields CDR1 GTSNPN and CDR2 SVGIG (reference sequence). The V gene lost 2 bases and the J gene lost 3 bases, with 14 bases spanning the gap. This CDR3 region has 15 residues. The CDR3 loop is CAWSLPGKYYNEQFF. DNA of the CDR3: TGTGCCTGGAGTCTCCCGGGGAAATACTACAATGAGCAGTTCTTC.